The clone carrying this T cell receptor (beta chain) was seen many times. The sample originates from a study of blood T cell repertoires in COVID-19. Study in general: Samples came from the United States, Italy and Spain, spanning acute and convalescent COVID-19.

Only in-frame clones appear in the TCRdb table, and some are missing; sequencing was by immunoSEQ multiplex PCR. Among a few hundred thousand clones, 70% to 90% were seen once, and the ten largest hold roughly 6.9%. Germline V gene lookup returns CDR1 SGHNT and CDR2 YENEEA. Trimming took off 1 base at V and 0 bases at J, with 8 bases between the two ends. The CDR3 runs 15 residues. Sequenced material: peripheral blood. The rearrangement joins TRBV11-3 to TRBJ2-3; D gene ambiguous. This receptor was identified in a woman in her twenties or thirties who had recovered from COVID-19. This CDR3 reads CASSLGLSSTDTQYF. In nucleotides, the CDR3 is TGTGCCAGCAGCTTAGGACTGTCTAGCACAGATACGCAGTATTTT.